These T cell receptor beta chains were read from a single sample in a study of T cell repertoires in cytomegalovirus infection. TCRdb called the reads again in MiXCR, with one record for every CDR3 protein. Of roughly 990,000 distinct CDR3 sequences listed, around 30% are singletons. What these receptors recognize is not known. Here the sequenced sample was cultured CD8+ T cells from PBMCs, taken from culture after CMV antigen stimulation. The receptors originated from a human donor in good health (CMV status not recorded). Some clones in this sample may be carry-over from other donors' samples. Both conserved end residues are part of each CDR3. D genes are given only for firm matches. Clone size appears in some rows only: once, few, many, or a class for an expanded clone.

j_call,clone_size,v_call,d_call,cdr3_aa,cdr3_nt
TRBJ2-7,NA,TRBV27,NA,CASSLRTDFYEQYF,TGTGCCAGCAGTTTGAGGACAGATTTTTACGAGCAGTACTTC
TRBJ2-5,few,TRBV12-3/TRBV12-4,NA,CASSNGGDQYF,TGTGCCAGCAGTAATGGCGGAGACCAGTACTTC
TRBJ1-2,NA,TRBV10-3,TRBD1,CAIMGQGDTLYGYTF,TGTGCCATCATGGGACAGGGGGATACCTTATATGGCTACACCTTC
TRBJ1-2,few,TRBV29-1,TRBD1,CSGAHRGNYGYTF,TGCAGCGGCGCACACAGGGGGAACTATGGCTACACCTTC
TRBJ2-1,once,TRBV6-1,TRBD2,CASSEVERGVYNEQFF,TGTGCCAGCAGTGAAGTCGAGCGGGGGGTCTACAATGAGCAGTTCTTC
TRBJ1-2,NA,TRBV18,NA,CASSLKDYGYTF,TGTGCCAGCTCACTAAAGGATTATGGCTACACCTTC
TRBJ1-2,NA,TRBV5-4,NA,CASSEDATDYGYTF,TGTGCCAGCAGCGAAGACGCAACGGACTATGGCTACACCTTC
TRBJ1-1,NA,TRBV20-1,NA,CSDKLRTVDRGEAFF,TGCAGTGATAAACTTCGGACAGTAGATAGGGGTGAAGCTTTCTTT
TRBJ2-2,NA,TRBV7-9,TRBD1,CASVSRDRGNTGELFF,TGTGCCAGTGTTTCCCGGGACAGGGGAAACACCGGGGAGCTGTTTTTT
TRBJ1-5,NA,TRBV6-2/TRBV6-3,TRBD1,CASSTLHRGHDQPQHF,TGTGCCAGCAGCACCCTCCACAGGGGACACGATCAGCCCCAGCATTTT
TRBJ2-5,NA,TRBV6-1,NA,CASIPHDSQETQYF,TGTGCCAGCATTCCTCATGATTCACAAGAGACCCAGTACTTC
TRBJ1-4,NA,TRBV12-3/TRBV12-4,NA,CASSFWDSRNDKLFF,TGTGCCAGCAGTTTTTGGGATAGCCGGAATGACAAACTGTTTTTT
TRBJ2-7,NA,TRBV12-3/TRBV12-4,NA,CASRTGTEQYF,TGTGCCAGCAGGACCGGGACCGAGCAGTACTTC
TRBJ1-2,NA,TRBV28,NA,CASSSPLRTGYTF,TGTGCCAGCAGTTCCCCGCTAAGGACAGGCTACACCTTC
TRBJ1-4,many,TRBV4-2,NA,CASSQVWLGSNEKLFF,TGTGCCAGCAGCCAAGTTTGGTTGGGCTCTAATGAAAAACTGTTTTTT
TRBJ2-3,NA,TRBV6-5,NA,CANTLRRTQYF,TGTGCCAACACCCTGCGGAGGACGCAGTATTTT
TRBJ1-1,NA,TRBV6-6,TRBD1,CASSYVDRGEAFF,TGTGCCAGCAGTTATGTGGACAGGGGTGAAGCTTTCTTT